The source of this TCR beta chain is a study of cytomegalovirus exposure and HLA in healthy donors (dated by TCRdb to about 2017). Regarding the study in general: In an earlier analysis of around 540 of the donors, 276 Gb of sequence data and just under 120 million unique TCR beta sequences from about 190 million T cells were reported. Approximately 300 gigabases of sequencing data and around 80 million unique TCR sequences made up an early release that covered 500 to 650 HLA-typed donors. Along with the roughly 670-subject first cohort, a separate validation cohort of roughly 110 different subjects was used. In a later genetic analysis, genome-wide SNP genotypes for about three fifths of the roughly 670 donors were used, and that subset was treated as a discovery cohort. HLA typing included class I and class II loci at four-digit resolution. The later analysis used no new phenotypic data to find candidate immune exposures, relying instead on TCR beta sequences and their occurrence across donors. Among the roughly 430 genotyped donors, approximately 82% belonged to the genetic ancestry cluster associated with self-reported Caucasian donors. Among a few hundred genotyped donors of the cohort, an average of approximately 240,000 unique TCR beta nucleotide sequences were sequenced per donor, around a sixth of them non-productive. Donor age, sex, ethnicity and CMV serostatus were compiled together with the repertoire data. The study used immunosequencing to profile the T cell repertoires of 670 or so subjects and linked those repertoires to cytomegalovirus serostatus. In a later analysis, previously published TCR beta repertoires from 670 or so donors were re-analyzed and high-resolution HLA genotyping was added so that TCR occurrence patterns could be studied. All discovery cohort repertoires had been generated using a single sequencing platform. The study aimed to test whether cataloging public T cell receptors could reveal signatures of past pathogen exposure. To decide whether each TCR beta V gene segment behaved as functional or pseudogenic, an earlier analysis of fewer than 750 of the donors relied on high-throughput TCR beta sequencing. The number of donors typed differed by locus, with roughly 620-640 for A, B, C, DRB1 and DQB1, roughly 550 for DQA1, 600 to 610 for DPA1, and around 450 for DPB1. To predict cytomegalovirus infection status, the study combined high-throughput TCR immunosequencing, statistical association of individual TCRs with disease status, and machine learning. Roughly 5 DR-DQ haplotypes were handled as single units for association and clustering because linkage in the cohort was strong. On the study overall, not on this receptor specifically: According to a later analysis, TCR association rates differed among HLA loci, with DRB1 alleles showing the most associated TCRs and HLA-C alleles showing the fewest. HLA typing was unavailable for some donors at each locus, so association tests used only the typed subset. A further reported finding was that TCR beta sequences accurately predicted the HLA-A and HLA-B alleles for most subjects in the first cohort. In a later analysis, most CMV-associated TCR beta chains were found to appear HLA-restricted, with HLA associations seemingly driven largely by CMV exposure. Roughly uniform sequencing depth across donors was assumed in presence/absence analyses, although this assumption may not hold. A cluster of highly shared sequence variants was judged likely to represent a technical artifact of the sequencing pipeline. In a later analysis, HLA-associated TCR beta chains showed more clonal expansion and lower generation probabilities than non-associated chains that were equally common. The authors suggested that the approach could potentially be extended to other disease states and immunological phenotypes. Correlated functional status among segregating V segments might be attributable to linkage disequilibrium, but an unknown experimental factor could not be ruled out. In a later genetic analysis, fewer N-insertions in productive TCRs were reported among donors in an Asian-associated ancestry cluster than the roughly 670-donor mean. In an earlier analysis of fewer than 750 of the donors, most TCR beta V segments were observed in productive rearrangements about 90% or about 30% of the time, broadly matching IMGT annotations. Because the 87-base-pair reads could not distinguish some IMGT-functional V segments, including TRBV6-2 and TRBV6-3, those segments were excluded. Because counts were too low, about 17 rarely observed V segments, including chromosome 9 orphons, were excluded from the earlier analysis of some 590 of the donors. CMV serostatus was the only immune exposure information available for the cohort. A few of the identified cytomegalovirus-associated TCR beta chains were confirmed in vitro to be specific for cytomegalovirus antigens. At a false discovery rate of 0.05, a later analysis linked around 15,000 TCR beta sequences to specific HLA alleles. Assigning TCR associations to individual alleles was difficult when HLA alleles, especially DR and DQ, strongly co-occurred. V-gene and J-gene trimming of TCR beta chains was associated with a missense DCLRE1C variant in a later genetic analysis, and the association was replicated in an independent cohort. The classifier was reported to diagnose cytomegalovirus status with high specificity and sensitivity in both the original cohort and the validation cohort. The study gave a list of over 150 TCR beta chains associated with cytomegalovirus. Most TCR sequences were seen in very few donors, while some public TCRs were found in many individuals. In a later analysis, several top co-occurrence clusters were reported to appear linked to parvovirus B19, influenza, CMV and Epstein-Barr virus. This cohort had only TCR beta chains sequenced, and the lack of alpha or paired-chain data limited which features could be detected.

In total, around 600 healthy bone marrow donors made up the cohort. All cohort members were sampled while nominally healthy, although unrecorded immune exposures were likely present. The donor tested CMV seropositive and was one of the 289 seropositive cohort members. Every donor gave a peripheral blood sample, and the peripheral blood mononuclear cells from that sample were used for TCR beta sequencing. The Qiagen DNeasy Blood Extraction Kit was used to extract genomic DNA from the blood cell samples. Library method: the immunoSEQ multiplex PCR assay. For the multiplex PCR, a mixture combining 60 forward primers for TCR Vbeta segments and 13 reverse primers for TCR Jbeta segments was used. Amplification of the CDR3 region of rearranged TCR beta genes was performed with a multiplex PCR assay on genomic DNA. The amplified TCR beta libraries were sequenced on the Illumina HiSeq System as 87-base-pair reads. For the original study's pipeline: In a later analysis, some 80 million unique TCR beta chains were counted across the 650 to 750 repertoires, and roughly 11 million of these chains were shared by at least two donors. Raw reads were error-corrected and collapsed into unique sequences by a nearest-neighbor algorithm in which closely related sequences were merged to remove PCR and sequencing errors. Alignment of CDR3 sequences to IMGT reference sequences was used to assign V, D and J gene segments. For a sequence to be retained, a match of at least six nucleotides was required to both a V gene segment and a J gene segment. A rearrangement counted as productive if the CDR3 had no stop codons and remained in frame with V and J, and every other rearrangement counted as non-productive. Following IMGT convention, CDR3 was defined as the stretch from the second conserved V-encoded cysteine to the conserved J-encoded phenylalanine. In an earlier analysis of roughly 610 of the donors, sequences lacking an unambiguous match to a single V gene segment were excluded. An earlier analysis of fewer than 650 of the donors classified V segments as functional when productive rearrangements were above 56.7% and as segregating when the standard deviation between donors was above 5%. A statistical classification framework was built for diagnosing cytomegalovirus status from the catalog of TCR beta chain sequences. In a later analysis, V and J genes were assigned by comparing TCR nucleotide sequences against IMGT/GENE-DB human TR gene sequences. A later analysis assigned CDR3 sequences and most-parsimonious VDJ recombination scenarios with the TCRdist pipeline. In a later analysis, every TCR beta chain was defined by the combination of its CDR3 amino acid sequence and its V-gene family, and reads without a unique V-gene family were dropped. A later analysis removed 500 to 600 highly shared, low-generation-probability nucleotide sequences to deal with suspected cross-contamination and a sequencing artifact. A later analysis calculated a clonal expansion index for each public chain from normalized within-repertoire ranks of inferred template counts. In a later analysis, generation probabilities were computed using a VDJ recombination model fitted to out-of-frame rearrangements, and the results were checked against IGoR. In a later analysis, hypergeometric tests were used to score TCR-TCR, TCR-HLA and TCR-CMV co-occurrence, with a repertoire-size bias correction applied to TCR pairs. False discovery rates were estimated in a later analysis by permuting HLA or CMV assignments 20 times. In a later analysis, co-occurring TCRs were grouped using DBSCAN, and TCRdist sequence similarity was added for clustering within HLA-allele-positive subsets. For co-occurrence clustering, repertoires with fewer than 30,000 or more than 120,000 public chains were excluded, along with five repertoires with anomalous nucleotide sharing. In TCRdb, the immuneACCESS table is reduced to in-frame sequences with V and J assigned. These tables do not hold every clone; where another copy was compared, an unresolved V gene accounts for under half, and the others remain unexplained. Clonal size and the V and J genes are those of that table, whereas D and trimming came from the DNA. For this sample there are fewer than 150,000 clones; about 74% appear just once. Jointly, the top ten make up approximately 5.4% of the sample.

CDR3 length: 14 amino acids, cysteine to phenylalanine. CDR3 DNA is the only sequence kept; it has 42 bases, read in frame from the first base. Trimming takes 2 bases from V and 6 bases from J, and the germline ends sit 10 bases apart. CDR1 and CDR2 were assigned from the germline V gene (reference sequence) as PRHDT and FYEKMQ. As for this clone: Its antigen specificity is not known. Base qualities are not recorded, but no much larger clone differs from it by a single base.

This clonotype was obtained from a woman aged 45-59 years in good health and CMV-seropositive. The sequenced sample consisted of PBMCs. Here the chain combines TRBV13 and TRBJ2-2; TRBD1 could be the D gene, as 5 bases match. The DNA reads TGTGCCAGCAGCTTATCAGGGAATCCCGGGGAGCTGTTTTTT. It is translated as CASSLSGNPGELFF.